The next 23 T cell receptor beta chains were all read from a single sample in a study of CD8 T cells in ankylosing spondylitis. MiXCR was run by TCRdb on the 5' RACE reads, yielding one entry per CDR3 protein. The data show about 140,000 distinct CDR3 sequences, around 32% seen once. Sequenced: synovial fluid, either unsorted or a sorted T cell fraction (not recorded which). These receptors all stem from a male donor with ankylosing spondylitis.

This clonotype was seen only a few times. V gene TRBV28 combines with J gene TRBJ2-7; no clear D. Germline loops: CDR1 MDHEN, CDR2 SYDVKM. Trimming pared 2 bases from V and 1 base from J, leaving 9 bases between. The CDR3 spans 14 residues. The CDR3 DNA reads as TGTGCCAGCAGTTTAACCCCTAATTCCTACGAGCAGTACTTC. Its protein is CASSLTPNSYEQYF. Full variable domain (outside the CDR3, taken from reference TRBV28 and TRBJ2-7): DVKVTQSSRYLVKRTGEKVFLECVQDMDHENMFWYRQDPGLGLRLIYFSYDVKMKEKGDIPEGYSVSREKKERFSLILESASTNQTSMYLCASSLTPNSYEQYFGPGTRLTVT.

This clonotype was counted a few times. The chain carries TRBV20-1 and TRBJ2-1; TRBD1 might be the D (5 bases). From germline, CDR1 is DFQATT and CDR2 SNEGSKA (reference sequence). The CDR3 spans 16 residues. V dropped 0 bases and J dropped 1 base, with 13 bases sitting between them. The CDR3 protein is CSARDQGSSSYNEQFF. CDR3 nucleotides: TGCAGTGCTAGAGATCAGGGCAGCTCTTCCTACAATGAGCAGTTCTTC.

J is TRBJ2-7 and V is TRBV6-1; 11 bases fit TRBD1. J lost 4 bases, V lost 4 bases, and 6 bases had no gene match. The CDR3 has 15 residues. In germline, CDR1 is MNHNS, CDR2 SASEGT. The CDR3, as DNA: TGTGCCAGCAGTGCGGGACAGGGGGTAAGGTACGAGCAGTACTTC. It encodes CASSAGQGVRYEQYF.

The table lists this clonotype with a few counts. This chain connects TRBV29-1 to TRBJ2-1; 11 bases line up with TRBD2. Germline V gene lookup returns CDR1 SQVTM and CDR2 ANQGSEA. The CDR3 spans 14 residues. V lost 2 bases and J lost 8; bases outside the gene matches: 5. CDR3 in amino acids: CSVELPSGRHEQFF. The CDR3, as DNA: TGCAGCGTTGAACTCCCTAGCGGGAGGCATGAGCAGTTCTTC.

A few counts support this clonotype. As DNA, the CDR3 is TGCAGTGCTAGGCGGCGATCGAACACCGGGGAGCTGTTTTTT. Protein: CSARRRSNTGELFF. The V gene is TRBV20-1, the J gene TRBJ2-2; D remains unclear. Germline CDR1 DFQATT, CDR2 SNEGSKA (reference sequence). This CDR3 has 14 residues. Trimming pared 3 bases from V and 0 bases from J, leaving 8 bases between.

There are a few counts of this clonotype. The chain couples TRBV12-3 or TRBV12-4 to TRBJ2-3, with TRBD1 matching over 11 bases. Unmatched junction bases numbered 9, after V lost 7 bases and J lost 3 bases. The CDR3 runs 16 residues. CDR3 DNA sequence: TGTGCCAGCAACCCCCGGACAGGGGGCTATACAGATACGCAGTATTTT. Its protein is CASNPRTGGYTDTQYF.

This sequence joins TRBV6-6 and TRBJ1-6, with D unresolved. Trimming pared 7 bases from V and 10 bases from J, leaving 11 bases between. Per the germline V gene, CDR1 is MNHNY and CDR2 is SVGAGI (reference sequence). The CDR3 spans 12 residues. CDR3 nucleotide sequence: TGTGCCAGCACCCCGGTCGGATCACCCCTCCACTTT. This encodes CASTPVGSPLHF.

CDR3 protein: CASSYGTKYEQYF. In DNA, the CDR3 is TGTGCCAGCAGTTATGGTACAAAGTACGAGCAGTACTTC. The chain employs TRBV6-5 and TRBJ2-7; D remains unclear. This CDR3 contains 13 residues. Trimming removed 3 bases at V and 4 bases at J, with 10 bases between. CDR1 and CDR2 (germline): MNHEY, SVGAGI.

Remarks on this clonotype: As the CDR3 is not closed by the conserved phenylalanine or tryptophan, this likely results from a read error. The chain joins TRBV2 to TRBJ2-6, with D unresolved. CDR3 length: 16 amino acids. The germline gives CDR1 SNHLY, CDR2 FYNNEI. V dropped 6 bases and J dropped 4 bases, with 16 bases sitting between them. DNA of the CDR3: TGTGCCAGCAGGGTATCCTTCCCTGGGGGGGCCAACGTCCTGACTTCC. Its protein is CASRVSFPGGANVLTS.

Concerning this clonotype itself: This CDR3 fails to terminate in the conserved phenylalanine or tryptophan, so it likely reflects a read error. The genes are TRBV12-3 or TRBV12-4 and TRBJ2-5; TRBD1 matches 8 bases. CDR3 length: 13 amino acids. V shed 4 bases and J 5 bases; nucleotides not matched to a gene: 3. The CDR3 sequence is CASSSRGRETQYL. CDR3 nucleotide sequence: TGTGCCAGCAGTTCCAGGGGGCGGGAGACCCAGTACCTC.

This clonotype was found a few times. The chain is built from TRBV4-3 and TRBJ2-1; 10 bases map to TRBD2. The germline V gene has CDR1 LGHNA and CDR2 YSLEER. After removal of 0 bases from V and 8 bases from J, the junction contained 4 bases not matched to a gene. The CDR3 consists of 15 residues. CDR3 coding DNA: TGCGCCAGCAGCCAAGATCACCTAGCGGGAGATGAGCAGTTCTTC. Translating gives CASSQDHLAGDEQFF.

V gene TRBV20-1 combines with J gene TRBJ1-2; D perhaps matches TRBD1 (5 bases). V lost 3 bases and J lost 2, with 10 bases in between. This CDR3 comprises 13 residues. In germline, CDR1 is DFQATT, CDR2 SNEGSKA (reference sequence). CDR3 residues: CSASGRANYGYTF. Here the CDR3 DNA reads TGCAGTGCTAGTGGCAGGGCGAACTATGGCTACACCTTC.

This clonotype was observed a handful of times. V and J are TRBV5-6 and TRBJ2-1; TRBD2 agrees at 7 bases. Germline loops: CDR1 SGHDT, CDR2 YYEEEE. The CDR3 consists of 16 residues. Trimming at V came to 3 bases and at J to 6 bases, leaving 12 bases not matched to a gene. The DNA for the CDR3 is TGTGCCAGCAGCTATAACTATGCGGGAGTAATCAATGAGCAGTTCTTC. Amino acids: CASSYNYAGVINEQFF.

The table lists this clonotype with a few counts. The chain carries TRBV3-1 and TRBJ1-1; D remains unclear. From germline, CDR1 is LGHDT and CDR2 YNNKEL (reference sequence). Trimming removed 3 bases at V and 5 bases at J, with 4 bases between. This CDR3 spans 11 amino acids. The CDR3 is CASSHLTEAFF. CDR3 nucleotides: TGTGCCAGCAGCCATTTAACTGAAGCTTTCTTT.

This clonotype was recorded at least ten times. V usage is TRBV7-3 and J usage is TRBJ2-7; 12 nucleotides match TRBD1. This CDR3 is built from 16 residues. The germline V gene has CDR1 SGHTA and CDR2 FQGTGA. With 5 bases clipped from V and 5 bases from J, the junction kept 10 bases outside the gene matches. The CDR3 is CASSPQSGQGANEQYF. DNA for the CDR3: TGTGCCAGCAGCCCTCAATCGGGACAGGGGGCGAACGAGCAGTACTTC.

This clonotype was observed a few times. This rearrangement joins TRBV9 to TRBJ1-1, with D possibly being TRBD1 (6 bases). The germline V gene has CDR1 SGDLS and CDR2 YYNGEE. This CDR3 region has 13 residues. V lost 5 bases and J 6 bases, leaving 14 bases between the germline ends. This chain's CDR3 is CASSAAGVAEAFF. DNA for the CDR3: TGTGCCAGCAGTGCCGCAGGGGTCGCTGAAGCTTTCTTT.

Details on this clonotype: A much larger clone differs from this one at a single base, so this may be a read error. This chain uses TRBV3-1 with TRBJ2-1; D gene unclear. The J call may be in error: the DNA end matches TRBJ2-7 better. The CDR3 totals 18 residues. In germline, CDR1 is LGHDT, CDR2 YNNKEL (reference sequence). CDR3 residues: CASSQDRGYSTVPNEQYF. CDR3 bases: TGTGCCAGCAGCCAAGACCGTGGGTATTCAACGGTCCCCAATGAGCAGTACTTC.

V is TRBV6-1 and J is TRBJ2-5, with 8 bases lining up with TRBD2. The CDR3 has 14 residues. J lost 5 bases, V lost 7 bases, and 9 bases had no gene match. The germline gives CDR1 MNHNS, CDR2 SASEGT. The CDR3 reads CASTDRSGGETQYF. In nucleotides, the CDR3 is TGTGCCAGCACCGACCGGAGCGGGGGTGAGACCCAGTACTTC.

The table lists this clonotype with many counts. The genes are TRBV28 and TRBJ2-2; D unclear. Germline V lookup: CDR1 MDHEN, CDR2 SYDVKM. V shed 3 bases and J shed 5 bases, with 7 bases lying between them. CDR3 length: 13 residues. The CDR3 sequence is CASSFRRTGELFF. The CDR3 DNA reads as TGTGCCAGCAGTTTTCGACGAACCGGGGAGCTGTTTTTT.

Here the CDR3 reads CSARGGLGTNEQFF. The DNA for the CDR3 is TGCAGTGCTAGAGGGGGGTTAGGAACCAATGAGCAGTTCTTC. The J gene is TRBJ2-1, the V gene TRBV20-1; D tentatively reads TRBD1 or TRBD2 (5 bases each). In germline, CDR1 is DFQATT, CDR2 SNEGSKA (reference sequence). Trimming took 1 base from V and 6 from J, leaving 13 bases between them. The CDR3 is 14 residues long.

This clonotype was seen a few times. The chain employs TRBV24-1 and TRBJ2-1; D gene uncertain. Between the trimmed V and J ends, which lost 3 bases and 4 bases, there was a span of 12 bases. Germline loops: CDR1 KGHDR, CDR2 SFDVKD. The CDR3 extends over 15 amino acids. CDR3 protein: CATSDPLDQYNEQFF. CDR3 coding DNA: TGTGCCACCAGTGATCCTTTAGACCAGTACAATGAGCAGTTCTTC.

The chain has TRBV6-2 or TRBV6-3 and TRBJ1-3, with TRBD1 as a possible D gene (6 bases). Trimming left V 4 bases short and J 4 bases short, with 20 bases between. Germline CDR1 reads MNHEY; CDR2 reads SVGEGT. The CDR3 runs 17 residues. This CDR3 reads CASSSLPGTPQGNTIYF. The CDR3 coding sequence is TGTGCCAGCAGTTCGCTTCCCGGGACACCCCAAGGAAACACCATATATTTT.

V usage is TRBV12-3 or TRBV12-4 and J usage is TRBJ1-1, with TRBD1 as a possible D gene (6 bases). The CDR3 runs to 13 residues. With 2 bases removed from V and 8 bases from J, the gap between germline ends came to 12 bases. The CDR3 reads CASSLNDRREAFF. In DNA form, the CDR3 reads TGTGCCAGCAGTTTAAATGACAGGCGAGAAGCTTTCTTT.